This note documents a single T cell receptor (beta chain) sequence. It has no known antigen specificity. The junction departs from the called germline gene at one end, perhaps through a read error. The data derive from a study of tumor and adjacent non-tumor tissue in lung cancer (dated by TCRdb to between 2018 and 2020). Context from the whole study: The cohort included 12 adenocarcinoma, a couple of squamous cell carcinoma and 1 small cell lung cancer patients. Ages among the 15 or so patients ranged from about 30 to 85 years, there were around ten men and 5 women, and disease was at TNM stage I to III. In total, sequencing yielded 130,000,000 or so productive TCRbeta reads, which works out to an average of approximately 4.2 million reads per sample. The study compared bulk TCRbeta repertoires from lung tumor tissue and matched distant non-tumor lung tissue of about 14 lung cancer patients. For each patient, one tumor sample and one normal lung sample were taken, giving around 30 paired specimens that underwent TCRbeta CDR3 sequencing.

To prepare the library, multiplex PCR was applied. Sequencing relied on an Illumina HiSeq 2500. Following protocols modified from ARM-PCR, the researchers constructed TCRbeta libraries through three rounds of nested PCR with primers (Table S4). Before sequencing, PCR products in the 200-500 bp range were cut out of the gel and cleaned up using the QIAquick gel extraction kit. For the original study's pipeline: Trimmomatic was used to clean the reads, FLASH was used to merge the reads into complete CDR3 sequences, and MiTCR was used to assign the reads to V(D)J germline segments. Clonal diversity was computed as the inverse Simpson's index with VDJtools. In-frame sequences without a premature stop codon were defined as productive reads. In TCRdb, the public reads were trimmed at Q25 with fastp and aligned with MiXCR, with productive beta chains retained. Identical CDR3 proteins give one entry, which carries the most common genes and DNA. TCRdb assigned the V and J calls; the authors' analysis was not used. The sample includes more than 85,000 distinct CDR3 sequences, with approximately 80% observed a single time. The ten top clones hold around 21% of the sample.

Findings and caveats that apply to the study as a whole: Younger patients had significantly higher TCR diversity, and higher tumor TCR diversity was associated with shorter overall and disease-free survival. The sequencing platform is not named in the methods, and unique molecular identifiers are not mentioned. A significantly larger cumulative share of the repertoire was made up by the top 100 clones in normal lung than in tumor tissue. Tumor tissue showed significantly higher TCR diversity (inverse Simpson) than normal lung tissue, at roughly 390 vs 170 (P = 0.0075, Mann-Whitney U test). Peripheral blood was not sequenced, so blood TCRbeta repertoires were not examined in the lung cancer patients of the study. Only about 15 patients were in the cohort, and the authors stated that larger samples and more detailed clinical data are needed.

RNA was isolated from bulk unsorted tissue, and RNA quality was assessed with a NanoDrop ND-1000 and an Agilent 2100. Donors were newly diagnosed lung cancer patients admitted for thoracic surgery in China between August and November 2014, without prior chemotherapy. Anyone who had undergone radiotherapy or chemotherapy before, or who had another cancer at the same time, was left out of the study. Surgical tissue pieces of about 1-2.1 cm3 were preserved in RNAlater solution and stored at -80 °C until use. This receptor was taken from a man aged 65 to 79 with non-small cell lung cancer. Sequenced: lung tumor tissue.

CDR3 sequence: CASSLEQGGSGELFF. The nucleotides read TGTGCCAGCAGCCTCGAACAGGGAGGGAGCGGGGAGCTGTTTTTT. The sequence links TRBV4-1 to TRBJ2-2; 7 matching bases give a weak D call of TRBD2. From the cysteine through the phenylalanine, the CDR3 covers 15 amino acids. The only DNA kept is the CDR3, 45 bases in frame from the first base. Sequences MGHRA (CDR1) and YSYEKL (CDR2) are obtained from the germline V gene.